This note documents a single T cell receptor beta chain sequence. The sample belongs to a study of technical replicates of blood from several donors. V gave up 0 bases and J gave up 0 bases; unmatched junction bases: 5. Germline-derived CDR1 and CDR2 are SGHRS and YFSETQ. This CDR3 is 18 amino acids long. Sequenced by immunoSEQ multiplex PCR; TCRdb stores in-frame clones only, minus some. The top ten clones hold around 0.42% of a sample with about 80,000 clones, 91% of them seen once. This chain links TRBV5-1 with TRBJ2-1; TRBD2 matches at 11 bases. The sequenced sample consisted of T cells isolated from PBMCs. This clonotype originated in a human donor in good health. CDR3 amino acids: CASSLAGTSGSSYNEQFF. The CDR3 DNA reads as TGCGCCAGCAGCTTGGCCGGGACTAGCGGTTCCTCCTACAATGAGCAGTTCTTC.